The rows below give T cell receptor beta chains drawn from one sample of a study of T cells in Graves' hyperthyroidism and ophthalmopathy. TCRdb reanalysed the multiplex PCR reads using MiXCR and keeps one entry per CDR3 protein. This table has 660,000 or so distinct CDR3 sequences, less than 45% appearing once. The sample consisted of peripheral blood or thyroid tissue (not recorded which). Receptors originate from an adult man with Graves' disease, either hyperthyroidism or ophthalmopathy (not recorded which). Both conserved end residues are part of each CDR3. The order of the fields is V gene, clone size, CDR3 length, CDR3 protein. Clone size appears in some rows only: once, few, many, or a class for an expanded clone.

TRBV5-1 | . | 18 | CASSPTGTGAIGLTEAFF
TRBV7-2 | few | 12 | CASSLVWGGYTF
TRBV9 | . | 14 | CASSPFSGSYEQYF
TRBV7-8 | many | 14 | CASSLGRRNEKLFF
TRBV2 | . | 13 | CASSERSGNWAFF
TRBV29-1 | . | 14 | CSSPRVGQRTEAFF
TRBV7-2 | . | 13 | CASWSGLNTEAFF
TRBV19 | once | 14 | CASSEQGQIYEQYF
TRBV25-1 | many | 13 | CASSEGGPHEQYF
TRBV7-4 | once | 14 | CASRRTGQVNEAFF
TRBV10-3 | many | 14 | CAISESEGNYGYTF
TRBV19 | . | 16 | CASSISGTINTGELFF
TRBV7-9 | few | 12 | CASSKGTAEAFF
TRBV10-3 | many | 12 | CAISEAGYEQYF
TRBV24-1 | many | 12 | CATSDEEYEQYF
TRBV4-1 | many | 14 | CASSQVQGWDEQYF
TRBV29-1 | many | 13 | CSVWEGQSYEQYF
TRBV25-1 | once | 16 | CASSEWISSANYGYTF
TRBV7-9 | few | 14 | CASSLDLTGYGYTF
TRBV14 | . | 15 | CASSQHNTGDQPQHF
TRBV11-1 | many | 8 | CASYGYTF
TRBV15 | . | 15 | CATSKGRDRDYGYTF
TRBV29-1 | . | 13 | CSHRGLIPYEQYF
TRBV2 | few | 15 | CASRAGTGGYQPQHF
TRBV7-9 | few | 17 | CASSVMGGSGGRYEQYF
TRBV2 | many | 13 | CASSETGIEKLFF
TRBV7-9 | . | 14 | CASSLEGQVYGYTF
TRBV19 | few | 16 | CASSTPGQGGNQPQHF
TRBV2 | few | 13 | CASSSTGVEKLFF
TRBV18 | . | 13 | CASSRGHNYGYTF
TRBV19 | few | 12 | CASSTGLSGYTF
TRBV5-4 | . | 14 | CASSRPGTEYGYTF
TRBV20-1 | few | 15 | CSASLRRVTLYEQYF
TRBV5-4 | . | 17 | CASSLAGGYDPNTEAFF
TRBV14 | once | 16 | CASSASRAQLREKLFF
TRBV29-1 | once | 9 | CSLNYGYTF
TRBV7-9 | few | 15 | CASSQDIRDTGELFF
TRBV5-1 | few | 16 | CASSLEAGGAYEKLFF
TRBV2 | . | 14 | CASSLRGNLDEQYF
TRBV7-9 | . | 18 | CASSQDVPGLGSNEKLFF
TRBV25-1 | . | 14 | CASSPDRVDETQYF
TRBV7-9 | many | 14 | CASSLRTGTYEQYF
TRBV7-3 | . | 12 | CASSAEFYEAFF
TRBV2 | . | 10 | CASSEKSWTF
TRBV12-3/TRBV12-4 | many | 13 | CASRTTLQHGYTF
TRBV7-9 | . | 13 | CAWRDSTNTEAFF
TRBV9 | few | 13 | CASSPRQLVTQYF
TRBV7-8 | once | 15 | CASSLGQQANQPQHF
TRBV7-9 | few | 16 | CASSPGASGNNRELFF
TRBV7-9 | once | 15 | CASSQGWGTQETQYF
TRBV6-1 | . | 12 | CAARIELGELFF
TRBV5-4 | . | 11 | CASSLDGAAFF